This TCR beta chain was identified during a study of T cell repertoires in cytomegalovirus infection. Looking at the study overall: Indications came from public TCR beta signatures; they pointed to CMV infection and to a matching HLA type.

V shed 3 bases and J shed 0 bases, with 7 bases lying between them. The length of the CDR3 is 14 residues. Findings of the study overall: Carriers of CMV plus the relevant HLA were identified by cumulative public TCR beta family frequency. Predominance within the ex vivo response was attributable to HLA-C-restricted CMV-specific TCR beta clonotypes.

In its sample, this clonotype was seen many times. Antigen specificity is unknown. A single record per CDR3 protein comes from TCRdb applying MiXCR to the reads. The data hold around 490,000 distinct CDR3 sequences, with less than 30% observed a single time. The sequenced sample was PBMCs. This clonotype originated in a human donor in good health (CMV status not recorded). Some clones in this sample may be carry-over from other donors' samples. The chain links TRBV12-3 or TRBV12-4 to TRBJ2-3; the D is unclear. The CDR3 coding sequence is TGTGCCAGCAGTTTGTATTCTAGCACAGATACGCAGTATTTT. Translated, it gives CASSLYSSTDTQYF.